These 18 T cell receptor beta chains originate from one sample sequenced in a study of CD8 T cells in ankylosing spondylitis. Their antigen targets remain unknown. Study-wide results and caveats: Roughly eight highly homologous variants made up a TCR beta motif that seemed to typify ankylosing spondylitis blood.

TCRdb re-called the 5' RACE reads through MiXCR, storing one row per CDR3 protein. The sample lists approximately 220,000 distinct CDR3 sequences; around 18% were seen once. The source material was blood, either unsorted or a sorted T cell fraction (not recorded which). All receptors come from a male donor with ankylosing spondylitis.

This clonotype has just a few counts. The V call is TRBV14, the J call TRBJ1-1; D unclear. The V gene lost 0 bases and the J gene lost 1 base, with 6 bases spanning the gap. The length of the CDR3 is 14 residues. Per the germline V gene, CDR1 is SGHDN and CDR2 is FVKESK. The CDR3 protein is CASSQDFWNTEAFF. The CDR3 DNA is TGTGCCAGCAGCCAAGATTTTTGGAACACTGAAGCTTTCTTT.

This chain connects TRBV5-4 to TRBJ2-1; 9 nucleotides match TRBD1. Germline trimming cut 0 bases from V and 10 bases from J; bases unmatched to any gene: 5. CDR1 and CDR2 (germline): SGHNT, YYREEE (reference sequence). The CDR3 has 14 residues. The CDR3 loop reads CASSLAWTGDEQFF. For the CDR3, the DNA is TGTGCCAGCAGCTTGGCCTGGACAGGGGACGAGCAGTTCTTC.

In this sample, this clonotype turned up a few times. The rearrangement joins TRBV6-2 or TRBV6-3 to TRBJ2-1, with 7 bases identical to TRBD1. Germline V gene lookup returns CDR1 MNHEY and CDR2 SVGEGT. The CDR3 has 12 amino acids. J gave up 8 bases and V 6 bases, and 4 bases lay outside the gene matches. Here the CDR3 reads CASSPQGDEQFF. The CDR3 region has the DNA TGTGCCAGCAGCCCCCAGGGGGATGAGCAGTTCTTC.

The chain recombines TRBV5-1 with TRBJ2-7, with 11 bases lining up with TRBD2. The CDR3 covers 15 residues. CDR1 SGHRS and CDR2 YFSETQ come from the germline V gene. V trimming: 4 bases; J trimming: 0 bases; junction bases outside the gene matches: 3. The CDR3 spells CASSGGLAGSYEQYF. For the CDR3, the DNA is TGCGCCAGCAGCGGCGGACTAGCGGGCTCCTACGAGCAGTACTTC.

This clonotype showed up many times. The gene calls are TRBV29-1 and TRBJ1-2; the D is unclear. Germline CDR1 SQVTM, CDR2 ANQGSEA. This CDR3 has 11 amino acids. V lost 4 bases, J lost 5 bases, and 8 bases lay in between. CDR3 nucleotides: TGCAGCGTTGCGTCGGTATATGGCTACACCTTC. Translating it yields CSVASVYGYTF. Based on the CDR3 plus reference TRBV29-1 and TRBJ1-2, the full variable domain is SAVISQKPSRDICQRGTSLTIQCQVDSQVTMMFWYRQQPGQSLTLIATANQGSEATYESGFVIDKFPISRPNLTFSTLTVSNMSPEDSSIYLCSVASVYGYTFGSGTRLTVV.

The chain joins TRBV10-3 to TRBJ1-5; no reliable D call. The CDR3 consists of 13 residues. V dropped 3 bases and J dropped 2 bases, with 5 bases sitting between them. From germline, CDR1 is ENHRY and CDR2 SYGVKD. CDR3 loop: CAISDLGNQPQHF. The CDR3, as DNA: TGTGCCATCAGTGATCTGGGCAATCAGCCCCAGCATTTT.

This clonotype was recorded many times. This chain links TRBV13 with TRBJ1-1, with a tentative D call TRBD1 (5 bases). In germline, CDR1 is PRHDT, CDR2 FYEKMQ (reference sequence). The length of the CDR3 is 12 residues. The ends were cut back, 5 bases at V and 4 bases at J, with 8 bases in the middle. The CDR3 is CASSQGITEAFF. CDR3 DNA: TGTGCCAGCAGCCAGGGCATCACTGAAGCTTTCTTT.

V gene TRBV7-9 combines with J gene TRBJ1-5, with TRBD1 matching 7 bases. The J segment lost 3 bases and the V segment lost 4 bases, leaving 6 bases of the junction unmatched. The CDR3 length is 15 residues. The germline gives CDR1 SEHNR, CDR2 FQNEAQ (reference sequence). The chain's CDR3 is CASSSGQALNQPQHF. DNA for the CDR3: TGTGCCAGCAGCTCTGGACAGGCACTCAATCAGCCCCAGCATTTT.

A few counts support this clonotype. The chain joins TRBV28 to TRBJ2-3, with TRBD2 matching 7 bases. Germline loops: CDR1 MDHEN, CDR2 SYDVKM. V was pared by 10 bases and J by 0 bases, with 10 bases of the junction left unmatched. The CDR3 runs to 15 residues. The CDR3 nucleotides are TGTGCCACCAACACATTAGCGGGCAGCACAGATACGCAGTATTTT. This gives the protein CATNTLAGSTDTQYF.

This clonotype was seen a handful of times. This rearrangement joins TRBV11-2 to TRBJ2-1; D not certain. The CDR3 totals 16 residues. The V and J ends lost 6 bases and 3 bases respectively, with 18 bases between them. CDR1 is SGHAT, CDR2 FQNNGV, per germline. In DNA form, the CDR3 reads TGTGCCAGCAGTGCCGCTGTGGGCGAGCTCTACAATGAGCAGTTCTTC. Its translation: CASSAAVGELYNEQFF.

The chain joins TRBV5-4 to TRBJ2-2; 7 bases fit TRBD1. V lost 1 base and J lost 1; bases outside the gene matches: 4. Per germline, CDR1 SGHNT and CDR2 YYREEE (reference sequence). The CDR3 has 16 amino acids. CDR3 nucleotides: TGTGCCAGCAGCTTGCCTAGGACAGGGAACACCGGGGAGCTGTTTTTT. It encodes CASSLPRTGNTGELFF.

V gene TRBV5-6 combines with J gene TRBJ2-3; D is undetermined. This CDR3 spans 15 amino acids. The germline V and J ends were trimmed by 1 base and 0 bases, with 9 bases remaining between them. Looked up from germline, CDR1 is SGHDT and CDR2 is YYEEEE. The CDR3 loop reads CASSLTTRSTDTQYF. The CDR3 region has the DNA TGTGCCAGCAGCTTGACGACGAGGAGCACAGATACGCAGTATTTT.

Only a few counts were recorded for this clonotype. The V and J genes are TRBV11-2 and TRBJ2-3; 10 nucleotides match TRBD2. The length of the CDR3 is 15 residues. V dropped 8 bases and J dropped 5; count of bases not matched to a gene: 10. Germline V gene lookup returns CDR1 SGHAT and CDR2 FQNNGV. The CDR3 DNA is TGTGCCAGCCATTTCCAAGCGGGGGGGGGAGATACGCAGTATTTT. Translating gives CASHFQAGGGDTQYF. The entire variable domain, with the rest obtained from reference TRBV11-2 and TRBJ2-3, is as follows: EAGVAQSPRYKIIEKRQSVAFWCNPISGHATLYWYQQILGQGPKLLIQFQNNGVVDDSQLPKDRFSAERLKGVDSTLKIQPAKLEDSAVYLCASHFQAGGGDTQYFGPGTRLTVL.

The genes are TRBV6-5 and TRBJ2-7; TRBD2 matches at 9 bases. The CDR3 consists of 15 residues. Trimming cost V 5 bases and J 3 bases; bases outside gene matches: 8. Germline V lookup: CDR1 MNHEY, CDR2 SVGAGI. The chain's CDR3 is CASSNGLAGIYEQYF. In DNA form, the CDR3 reads TGTGCCAGCAGTAACGGGCTAGCGGGAATCTACGAGCAGTACTTC.

The chain has TRBV5-4 and TRBJ2-3; D gene unclear. Looked up from germline, CDR1 is SGHNT and CDR2 is YYREEE (reference sequence). The CDR3 contains 14 residues. Trimming took 2 bases from V and 1 from J, leaving 8 bases between them. The CDR3 sequence is CASSFPPGTDTQYF. CDR3 DNA: TGTGCCAGCAGCTTCCCCCCAGGCACAGATACGCAGTATTTT.

V is TRBV7-7 and J is TRBJ2-1, with D uncertain. The V and J ends lost 5 bases and 6 bases respectively, with 11 bases between them. Germline-derived CDR1 and CDR2 are SSHAT and FNYEAQ (reference sequence). The CDR3 extends over 13 amino acids. The CDR3 region is CASSPQVGNEQFF. The DNA of the CDR3 is TGTGCCAGCAGCCCCCAGGTGGGCAATGAGCAGTTCTTC.

This chain uses TRBV7-9 with TRBJ2-7; D not certain. Looked up from germline, CDR1 is SEHNR and CDR2 is FQNEAQ (reference sequence). Trimming cost V 5 bases and J 0 bases, with 11 bases left between them. The CDR3 covers 14 residues. CDR3 sequence reads: CASSQTHNSYEQYF. The CDR3 DNA is TGTGCCAGCAGCCAGACGCATAACTCCTACGAGCAGTACTTC.

This clonotype was seen ten or more times. V usage is TRBV19 and J usage is TRBJ2-1; tentative D call: TRBD1 (5 bases). V was pared by 5 bases and J by 6 bases, with 14 bases between. Germline CDR1 LNHDA, CDR2 SQIVND (reference sequence). This CDR3 has 14 amino acids. Here the CDR3 reads CASSRTSLGNEQFF. CDR3 DNA: TGTGCCAGTAGTCGGACATCGCTAGGCAATGAGCAGTTCTTC.